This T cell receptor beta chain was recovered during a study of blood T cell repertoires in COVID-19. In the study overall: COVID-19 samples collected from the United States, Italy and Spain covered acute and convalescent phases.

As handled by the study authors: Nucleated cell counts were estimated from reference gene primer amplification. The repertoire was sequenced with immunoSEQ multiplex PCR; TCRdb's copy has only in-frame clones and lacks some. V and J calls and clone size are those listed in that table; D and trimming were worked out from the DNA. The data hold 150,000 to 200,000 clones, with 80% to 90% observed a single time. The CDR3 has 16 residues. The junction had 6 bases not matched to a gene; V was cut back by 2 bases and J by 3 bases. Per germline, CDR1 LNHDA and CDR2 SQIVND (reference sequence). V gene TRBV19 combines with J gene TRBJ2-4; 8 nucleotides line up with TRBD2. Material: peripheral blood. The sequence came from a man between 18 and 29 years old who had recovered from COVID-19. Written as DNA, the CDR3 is TGTGCCAGTAGTATAAATTGGGCGGGAGGCAAAAACATTCAGTACTTC. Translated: CASSINWAGGKNIQYF.